This passage covers 12 T cell receptor beta chains from one sample sequenced in a study of blood T cells in healthy people across ages. A J-beta primer mix and a sample-barcoded 5' primer were used in a second PCR of roughly 7 to 12 cycles. MiXCR was run by TCRdb on the 5' RACE reads, yielding one entry per CDR3 protein. The sample has about 830,000 distinct CDR3 sequences; about 59% are singletons. Sequencing was performed on blood. These TCRs come from a man aged 25 to 45 in good health.

The V call is TRBV29-1, the J call TRBJ2-7, with D perhaps being TRBD1 or TRBD2 (5 bases each). Trimming shortened V by 5 bases and J by 3 bases, and 14 bases separated the two germline ends. CDR3 size: 13 residues. Germline loops: CDR1 SQVTM, CDR2 ANQGSEA. CDR3 sequence reads: CSVHTGADYEQYF. For the CDR3, the DNA is TGCAGCGTTCATACCGGGGCGGACTACGAGCAGTACTTC.

A word on this clonotype: One end of the junction is discordant with germline, which a read error may explain. The rearrangement links TRBV12-3 or TRBV12-4 to TRBJ2-3, with D perhaps matching TRBD2 (5 bases). CDR3 length: 15 residues. The CDR3: CASSPDLSSTDTPYF. In DNA, the CDR3 is TGTGCCAGCAGTCCGGACCTATCTAGCACAGATACGCCGTATTTT.

This clonotype was recorded a few times. The rearrangement joins TRBV3-1 to TRBJ2-7, with D unresolved. Trimming removed 4 bases at V and 7 bases at J, with 11 bases between. Germline CDR1 reads LGHDT; CDR2 reads YNNKEL (reference sequence). The CDR3 runs to 12 residues. The chain's CDR3 is CASSLSTEEQYF. The CDR3 DNA follows: TGTGCCAGCAGCCTCTCGACCGAGGAGCAGTACTTC.

The genes are TRBV6-2 or TRBV6-3 and TRBJ1-2; no clear D. The CDR3 has 13 amino acids. Germline V gene lookup returns CDR1 MNHEY and CDR2 SVGEGT. V was clipped by 6 bases and J by 8 bases, with 16 bases between them. The chain's CDR3 is CASSQRHQGGYTF. CDR3 sequence (DNA): TGTGCCAGCAGCCAACGACACCAAGGGGGCTACACCTTC.

V usage is TRBV12-3 or TRBV12-4 and J usage is TRBJ1-2; D remains ambiguous. The CDR3 extends over 15 amino acids. The ends were cut back, 3 bases at V and 4 bases at J, with 15 bases in the middle. The CDR3 is CASSLGWTVPYGYTF. CDR3 nucleotides: TGTGCCAGCAGTTTGGGGTGGACCGTACCCTATGGCTACACCTTC.

Here the CDR3 DNA reads TGTGCCAGCAGTTTAGGAGTGAGCGGCACAGATACGCAGTATTTT. As protein: CASSLGVSGTDTQYF. This chain joins TRBV12-3 or TRBV12-4 and TRBJ2-3; D is unclear. V was trimmed by 1 base and J by 1 base, leaving 9 bases between them. The CDR3 covers 15 residues.

The CDR3 sequence is CASSLQQKNEKLFF. In nucleotides, the CDR3 is TGTGCCAGCAGTTTACAGCAGAAGAATGAAAAACTGTTTTTT. This sequence joins TRBV28 and TRBJ1-4; D ambiguous. Per the germline V gene, CDR1 is MDHEN and CDR2 is SYDVKM. The CDR3 covers 14 residues. V gave up 2 bases and J gave up 5 bases, with 9 bases separating them. Looking up the rest from reference TRBV28 and TRBJ1-4 gives the full variable domain: DVKVTQSSRYLVKRTGEKVFLECVQDMDHENMFWYRQDPGLGLRLIYFSYDVKMKEKGDIPEGYSVSREKKERFSLILESASTNQTSMYLCASSLQQKNEKLFFGSGTQLSVL.

This clonotype was found a few times. The V and J genes are TRBV24-1 and TRBJ2-1, with 8 bases matching TRBD2. Germline lookup yields CDR1 KGHDR and CDR2 SFDVKD. V lost 4 bases and J lost 4; bases outside the gene matches: 8. This CDR3 is 16 amino acids long. The CDR3 loop is CATSDPTSGLYNEQFF. The CDR3 DNA reads TGTGCCACCAGTGACCCCACTAGCGGACTATACAATGAGCAGTTCTTC.

This rearrangement joins TRBV20-1 to TRBJ2-2; no definite D call. Trimming stripped 3 bases from V and 4 bases from J, with 12 bases between. The CDR3 spans 14 residues. CDR1 and CDR2 from the germline V gene are DFQATT and SNEGSKA (reference sequence). CDR3 in amino acids: CSARVGWSTGELFF. The CDR3 DNA reads TGCAGTGCTAGGGTGGGGTGGTCCACCGGGGAGCTGTTTTTT.

The chain couples TRBV5-1 to TRBJ2-3, with D perhaps matching TRBD1 (5 bases). The V end was cut by 0 bases, the J end by 2 bases, with 16 bases between. Germline V gives CDR1 SGHRS, CDR2 YFSETQ. The CDR3 has 17 amino acids. CDR3 sequence: CASSLERTNQFTDTQYF. CDR3 nucleotides: TGCGCCAGCAGCTTGGAAAGGACAAACCAGTTCACAGATACGCAGTATTTT.

The sample holds a few counts of this clonotype. The rearrangement uses TRBV20-1 and TRBJ1-2; D perhaps matches TRBD1 (5 bases). V was shortened by 0 bases and J by 4 bases, with 6 bases between the two germline ends. This CDR3 is 12 amino acids long. Germline V gene data show CDR1 as DFQATT and CDR2 as SNEGSKA (reference sequence). CDR3 region: CSARDRAYGYTF. CDR3 bases: TGCAGTGCTAGAGACAGGGCCTATGGCTACACCTTC.

This clonotype was detected once. The CDR3 loop is CASSRGTSGGARQYF. In DNA form, the CDR3 reads TGTGCCAGCAGCCGAGGGACTAGCGGGGGGGCGCGTCAGTACTTC. V is TRBV6-6 and J is TRBJ2-5, with 16 positions matching TRBD2. Unmatched junction bases numbered 9, after V lost 6 bases and J lost 11 bases. CDR1 and CDR2 from the germline V gene are MNHNY and SVGAGI (reference sequence). This CDR3 spans 15 amino acids.